This T cell receptor beta chain was recovered during a study of identical twins. MiXCR was run by TCRdb on the 5' RACE reads, yielding one entry per CDR3 protein. The table shows hundreds of thousands of distinct CDR3 sequences, with approximately 18% occurring only once. Regarding the study as a whole: Insertion counts were lower in abundant cord blood beta clonotypes, a trend that memory repertoires did not show.

The length of the CDR3 is 13 residues. In germline, CDR1 is SGHRS, CDR2 YFSETQ. The germline V and J ends were trimmed by 0 bases and 10 bases, with 11 bases remaining between them. With regard to this clonotype: Its antigen is unidentified.

These data were also reused for a study on T cells expressing NK-cell markers. That work states: One of eight sequenced donors was HCMV-seronegative; the other seven were seropositive. Whether the expanded NKG2C+ T cell clones recognized HCMV remained unclear.

The J gene is TRBJ2-1, the V gene TRBV5-1, with D uncertain. The sample comprised PBMCs. This clonotype was obtained from a woman aged 18-29 years in good health. Here the CDR3 DNA reads TGCGCCAGCAGCTTGGTCCTCCTCGGGGAGCAGTTCTTC. This gives the protein CASSLVLLGEQFF. Drawing the rest from reference TRBV5-1 and TRBJ2-1, the complete variable domain is KAGVTQTPRYLIKTRGQQVTLSCSPISGHRSVSWYQQTPGQGLQFLFEYFSETQRNKGNFPGRFSGRQFSNSRSEMNVSTLELGDSALYLCASSLVLLGEQFFGPGTRLTVL.